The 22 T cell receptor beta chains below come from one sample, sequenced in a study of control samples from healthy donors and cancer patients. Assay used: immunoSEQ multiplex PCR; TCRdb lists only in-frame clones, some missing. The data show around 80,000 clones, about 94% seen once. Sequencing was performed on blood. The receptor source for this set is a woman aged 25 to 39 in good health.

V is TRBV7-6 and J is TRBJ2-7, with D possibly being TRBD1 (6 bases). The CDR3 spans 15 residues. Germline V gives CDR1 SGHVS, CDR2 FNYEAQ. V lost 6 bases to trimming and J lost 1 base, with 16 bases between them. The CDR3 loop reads CASSPTQGTSYEQYF. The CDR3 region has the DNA TGTGCCAGCAGTCCCACTCAAGGGACATCCTACGAGCAGTACTTC.

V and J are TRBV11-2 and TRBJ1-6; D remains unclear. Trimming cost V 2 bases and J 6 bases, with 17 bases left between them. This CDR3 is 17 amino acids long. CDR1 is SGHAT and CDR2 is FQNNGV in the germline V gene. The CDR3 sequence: CASSLSPRNLFNSPLHF. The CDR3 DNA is TGTGCCAGCAGCTTATCTCCCCGCAACCTTTTTAATTCACCCCTCCACTTT.

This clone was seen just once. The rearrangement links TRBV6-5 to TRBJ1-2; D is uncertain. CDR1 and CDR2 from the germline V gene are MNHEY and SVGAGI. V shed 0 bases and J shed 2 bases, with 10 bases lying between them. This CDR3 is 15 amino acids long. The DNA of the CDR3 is TGTGCCAGCAGTTACTCGAGAGGACTAAACTATGGCTACACCTTC. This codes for CASSYSRGLNYGYTF.

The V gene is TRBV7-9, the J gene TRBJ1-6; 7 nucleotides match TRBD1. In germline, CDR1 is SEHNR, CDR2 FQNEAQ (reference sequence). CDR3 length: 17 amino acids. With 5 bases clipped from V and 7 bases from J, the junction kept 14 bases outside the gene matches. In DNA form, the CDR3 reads TGTGCCAGCAGCCATACAGGGGCTGGGGACCGAAATTCACCCCTCCACTTT. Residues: CASSHTGAGDRNSPLHF.

The CDR3 DNA sequence: TGTGCCACCAGCTCGTACCACTATGGCTACACCTTC. It yields the protein CATSSYHYGYTF. The chain combines TRBV15 with TRBJ1-2; D remains unclear. The V gene lost 5 bases and the J gene lost 3 bases, with 7 bases spanning the gap. From germline, CDR1 is LNHNV and CDR2 YYDKDF (reference sequence). CDR3 length: 12 amino acids.

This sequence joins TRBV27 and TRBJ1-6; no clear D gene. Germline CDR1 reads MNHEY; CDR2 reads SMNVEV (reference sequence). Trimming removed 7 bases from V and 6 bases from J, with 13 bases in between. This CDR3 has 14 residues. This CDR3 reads CASTIPGPNSPLHF. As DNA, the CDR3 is TGTGCCAGCACTATACCGGGTCCTAATTCACCCCTCCACTTT.

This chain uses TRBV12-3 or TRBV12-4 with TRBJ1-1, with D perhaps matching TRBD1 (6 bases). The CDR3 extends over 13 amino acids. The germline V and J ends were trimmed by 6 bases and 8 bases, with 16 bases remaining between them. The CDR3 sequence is CASSKRRTVEAFF. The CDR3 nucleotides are TGTGCCAGCAGCAAAAGAAGGACAGTCGAAGCTTTCTTT.

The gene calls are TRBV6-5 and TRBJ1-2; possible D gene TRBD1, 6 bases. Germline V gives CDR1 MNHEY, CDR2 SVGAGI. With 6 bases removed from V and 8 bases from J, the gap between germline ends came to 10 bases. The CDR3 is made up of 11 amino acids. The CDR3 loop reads CASRTGYGYTF. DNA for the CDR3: TGTGCCAGCAGAACAGGGTACGGCTACACCTTC.

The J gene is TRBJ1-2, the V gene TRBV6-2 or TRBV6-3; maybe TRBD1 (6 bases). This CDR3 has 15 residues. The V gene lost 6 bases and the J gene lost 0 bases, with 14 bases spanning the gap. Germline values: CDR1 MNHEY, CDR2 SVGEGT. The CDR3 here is CASSRRDTANYGYTF. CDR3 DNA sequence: TGTGCCAGCAGCCGCCGGGACACAGCTAACTATGGCTACACCTTC.

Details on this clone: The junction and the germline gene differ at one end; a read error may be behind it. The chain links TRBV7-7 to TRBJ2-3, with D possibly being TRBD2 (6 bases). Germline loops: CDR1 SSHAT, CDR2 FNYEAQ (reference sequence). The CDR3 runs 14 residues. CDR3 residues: CASSPGTRADTQYF. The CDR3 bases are TGTGCTAGCAGCCCTGGGACTCGTGCAGATACGCAGTATTTT.

CDR3 coding DNA: TGTGCCAGCAGCGCAGACCCGGGACTAGCGGGGGGGCCCTCCTACAATGAGCAGTTCTTC. It translates to CASSADPGLAGGPSYNEQFF. V usage is TRBV9 and J usage is TRBJ2-1, with TRBD2 matching 16 bases. Germline V gives CDR1 SGDLS, CDR2 YYNGEE. Losses at the gene ends were 3 bases for V and 0 bases for J; bases not matched to a gene: 9. CDR3 length: 20 residues.

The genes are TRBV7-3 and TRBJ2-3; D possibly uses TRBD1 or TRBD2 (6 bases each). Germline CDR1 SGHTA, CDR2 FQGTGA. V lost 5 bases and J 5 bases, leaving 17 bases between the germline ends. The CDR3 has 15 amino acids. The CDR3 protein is CASSTTGTVGDTQYF. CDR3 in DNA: TGTGCCAGCAGCACAACAGGGACTGTTGGAGATACGCAGTATTTT.

DNA of the CDR3: TGTGCCAGCAGCCAAGATGAAGGCGGAAACTATGGCTACACCTTC. Its protein product is CASSQDEGGNYGYTF. The chain couples TRBV3-1 (or the pseudogene TRBV3-2) to TRBJ1-2; D is unresolved. V lost 0 bases, J lost 2 bases, and 10 bases lay in between. The germline CDR1 and CDR2 sequences are LGHDT and YNNKEL (reference sequence). This CDR3 is built from 15 residues.

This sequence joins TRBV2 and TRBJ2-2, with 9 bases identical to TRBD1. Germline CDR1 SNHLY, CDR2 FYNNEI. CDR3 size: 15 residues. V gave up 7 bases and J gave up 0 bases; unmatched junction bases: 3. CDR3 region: CASKRQGANTGELFF. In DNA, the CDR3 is TGTGCCAGCAAACGACAGGGGGCGAACACCGGGGAGCTGTTTTTT.

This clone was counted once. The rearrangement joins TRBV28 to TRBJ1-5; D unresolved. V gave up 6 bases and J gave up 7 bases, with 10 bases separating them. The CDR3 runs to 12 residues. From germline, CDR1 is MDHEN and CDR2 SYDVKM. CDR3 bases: TGTGCCAGCAGCAATCGGGTCCAGCCCCAGCATTTT. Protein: CASSNRVQPQHF.

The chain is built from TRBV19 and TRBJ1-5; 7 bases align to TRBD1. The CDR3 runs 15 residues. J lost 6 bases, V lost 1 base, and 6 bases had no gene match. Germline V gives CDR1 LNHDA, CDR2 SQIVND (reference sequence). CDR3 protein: CASSIGRQGVQPQHF. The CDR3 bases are TGTGCCAGTAGTATAGGACGGCAGGGGGTTCAGCCCCAGCATTTT.

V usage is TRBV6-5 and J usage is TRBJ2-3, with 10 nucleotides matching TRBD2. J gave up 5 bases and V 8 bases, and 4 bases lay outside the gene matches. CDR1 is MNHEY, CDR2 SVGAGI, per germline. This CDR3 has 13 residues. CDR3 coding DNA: TGTGCCAGCCATAGCGGGGGGATAGATACGCAGTATTTT. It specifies CASHSGGIDTQYF.

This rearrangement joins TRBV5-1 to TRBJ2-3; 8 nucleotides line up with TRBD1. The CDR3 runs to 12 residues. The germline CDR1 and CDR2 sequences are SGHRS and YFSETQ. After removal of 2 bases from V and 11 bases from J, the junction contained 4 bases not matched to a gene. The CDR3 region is CASSFSGQEQYF. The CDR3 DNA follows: TGCGCCAGCAGCTTTTCGGGACAGGAGCAGTATTTT. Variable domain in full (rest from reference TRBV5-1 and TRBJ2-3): KAGVTQTPRYLIKTRGQQVTLSCSPISGHRSVSWYQQTPGQGLQFLFEYFSETQRNKGNFPGRFSGRQFSNSRSEMNVSTLELGDSALYLCASSFSGQEQYFGPGTRLTVL.

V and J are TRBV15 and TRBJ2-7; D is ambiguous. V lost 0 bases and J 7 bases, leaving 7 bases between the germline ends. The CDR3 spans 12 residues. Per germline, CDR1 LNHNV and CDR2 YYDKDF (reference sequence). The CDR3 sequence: CATSREVGEQYV. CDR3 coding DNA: TGTGCCACCAGCAGAGAAGTTGGGGAGCAGTACGTC.

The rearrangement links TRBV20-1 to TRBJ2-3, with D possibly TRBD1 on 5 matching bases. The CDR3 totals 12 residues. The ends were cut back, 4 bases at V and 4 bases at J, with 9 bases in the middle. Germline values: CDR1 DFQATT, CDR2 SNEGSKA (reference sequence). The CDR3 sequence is CSAIDSSDTQYF. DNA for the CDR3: TGCAGTGCTATTGACAGCTCAGATACGCAGTATTTT.

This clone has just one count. CDR3 nucleotides: TGTGCCTGGAGTGCCGGGTCGAACACCGGGGAGCTGTTTTTT. It codes for CAWSAGSNTGELFF. V is TRBV30 and J is TRBJ2-2; unclear D gene. The germline V and J ends were trimmed by 1 base and 0 bases, with 6 bases remaining between them. Germline CDR1 is GTSNPN and CDR2 is SVGIG (reference sequence). This CDR3 is built from 14 residues.

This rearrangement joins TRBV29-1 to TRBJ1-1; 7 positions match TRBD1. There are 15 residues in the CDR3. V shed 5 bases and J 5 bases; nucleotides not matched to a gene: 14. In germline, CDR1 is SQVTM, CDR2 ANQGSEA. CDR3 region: CSVLGPGGGKTEAFF. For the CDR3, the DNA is TGCAGCGTTTTAGGTCCAGGGGGAGGGAAAACTGAAGCTTTCTTT.